This T cell receptor (beta chain) comes out of a study of beta chain features in type 1 diabetes listed by TCRdb under 2018. Turning to the overall study: Patients and healthy donors did not differ in mean age, gender distribution, total cell number or subset yield. A total of about 110 million sorted cells were examined across all samples, and the number of cells per subset was strongly correlated with RNA yield. The study compared TCRB repertoires of sorted circulating CD4+ T cell subsets between recently diagnosed type 1 diabetes patients and matched healthy donors. Regulatory and stem cell-like memory subsets were isolated from only 8 patients and roughly eight healthy donors, whereas naive and central memory subsets came from all 28 donors.

Broader findings and caveats from the paper: In all four CD4+ subsets, TCRB CDR3 length was moderately but significantly shorter in type 1 diabetes patients. PCR may preferentially amplify shorter templates, but because patient and control samples were amplified and corrected together, any resulting skew would affect both groups equally. Fewer insertions and more nucleotide deletions at VDJ recombination sites were observed in patients with type 1 diabetes, implying thymic rearrangement abnormalities. Sequencing cDNA rather than genomic DNA could over-represent highly expressing activated cells, although activation and CD3 levels did not differ between groups. Naive, central memory and regulatory TCRB repertoires appeared to be more alike among patients than among healthy donors. Because the HLA sub-analyses included only small numbers of individuals, any influence of HLA type on TCRB rearrangement was left unresolved.

Each donor gave one peripheral blood draw, averaging roughly 120 mL, which was collected into heparinised tubes. Naive, central memory, regulatory and stem cell-like memory CD4+ T cells were sorted on a BD FACSAria II using a panel including CD45RO, CCR7, CD25, CD127, CD95 and CD27. Every sorted population had a purity above 98%. PBMCs were isolated immediately by Lymphoprep density gradient centrifugation and stained directly without culture. So that batch effects would be minimized, each experiment stained and sorted samples in pairs, pairing one healthy donor with one patient. V ends up 5 bases short and J 3 bases short, with an unmatched junction base count of 8. CDR1 SGHTA and CDR2 FQGNSA were looked up in the germline V gene. The CDR3 spans 17 residues, from the cysteine through the phenylalanine. The entry retains the CDR3 DNA only, 51 bases that are in frame from base 1. This clone was seen only a few times. It has no known antigen specificity. Per-base quality was not reported, and no clone a single base away is much larger than it.

The High Capacity cDNA Reverse Transcription Kit was used to reverse transcribe all of the isolated RNA, meaning that expressed TCRB transcripts were what got sequenced. Deep immunoSEQ sequencing was applied to naive, central memory and regulatory T cell samples, giving an average of roughly 3.6 million total reads per sample. After sorted cells were lysed in RLT buffer, RNA was extracted with DNase-treated RNeasy Micro or Mini kits, with the choice depending on cell number. To prevent cross-contamination, every cell subset was processed on its own, while patient and healthy donor samples were processed together. Using the immunoSEQ multiplex PCR, TCRB sequences were amplified from cDNA into 87-bp fragments spanning the CDR3 region. Sequencing of the amplicons was done on the Illumina HiSeq platform. In the source study's methods: Synthetic template baselines were used to correct PCR bias computationally, reads within Hamming distance 2 were collapsed together, and singletons that could not be merged were discarded. Reads were aligned against IMGT so that V, D and J genes, CDR3 length and insertions or deletions at six rearrangement sites could be assigned. Within each subset, clonotype counts were normalized to the number of sorted cells before true diversity and Gini coefficients were calculated with the tcR R package. The overlap coefficient, calculated on TCRB nucleotide sequences, was used to measure repertoire sharing. The table was pulled from immuneACCESS by TCRdb, which kept in-frame rearrangements only. Such tables lose some clones; where checked, under half of the loss comes from unresolved V genes, and the rest has no known cause. Clone size and the V and J calls come from that table; the DNA yielded D and trimming. This sample has approximately 160,000 clones in its table, and 10% of those were observed once. In total, the top ten clones hold more than 0.4% of the sample.

Source material: central memory CD4+ T cells from blood. This receptor was taken from a man in his thirties or forties with type 1 diabetes. Recombination connected TRBV7-2 to TRBJ2-1; the junction holds 12 bases that match TRBD2. The bases read TGTGCCAGCAGCACTCCACTAGCGGGAGGAAGCTACAATGAGCAGTTCTTC. Its product reads: CASSTPLAGGSYNEQFF.